Here is one TCR beta chain with its context. CDR1 is MNHEY and CDR2 is SVGAGI in the germline V gene. J gave up 4 bases and V 5 bases, and 2 bases lay outside the gene matches. The CDR3 consists of 14 residues. The data are from a study of T cell changes during pregnancy in multiple sclerosis. Only in-frame clones appear in the TCRdb table, and some are missing; sequencing was by immunoSEQ multiplex PCR. The sample has approximately 99,000 clones; about nine tenths are singletons. Sequenced material: peripheral blood, taken in the second trimester of pregnancy. This sequence originates from a female donor in good health, enrolled as a control in a pregnancy study. The chain combines TRBV6-5 with TRBJ2-3; 11 bases match TRBD2. CDR3 residues: CASSQGLAADTQYF. CDR3 DNA sequence: TGTGCCAGCAGTCAGGGACTAGCGGCAGATACGCAGTATTTT.